The 24 T cell receptor beta chains presented below share a single source sample, sequenced in a study of T cells after yellow fever vaccination (dated by TCRdb to about 2019). The method was 5' RACE. These reads were obtained on an Illumina NovaSeq 6000. The raw public reads went through TCRdb reprocessing: fastp at Q25, MiXCR clone calling, in-frame beta chains kept. Each CDR3 protein gets just one entry, which takes the most common genes and DNA from the rows behind it. The sample table shows 95,000 to 150,000 distinct CDR3 sequences, and under 9% are seen once. Together, the top ten hold 40% of the sample. The treatment or condition label of this sample denotes: live attenuated yellow fever vaccine strain. Material: CD8+ T cells sorted from PBMCs, obtained on the day of the yellow fever booster vaccination. The receptor set was obtained from a man aged 18 to 30 who received the YFV17D yellow fever vaccine.

The chain recombines TRBV10-2 with TRBJ2-7; 9 nucleotides agree with TRBD1. The trim removed 8 bases at V and 4 bases at J, leaving 9 bases unmatched. This CDR3 comprises 14 residues. Germline lookup yields CDR1 WSHSY and CDR2 SAAADI. The CDR3 DNA reads TGCGCCAGCGGGGAGACAGGGGGACGTTACGAGCAGTACTTC. It specifies CASGETGGRYEQYF.

This clonotype was counted at least ten times. This chain joins TRBV18 and TRBJ2-4; D remains ambiguous. CDR1 is KGHSH and CDR2 is LQKENI in the germline V gene. The CDR3 loop spans 11 amino acids. The V end lost 4 bases, the J end lost 8 bases, and 6 bases lay between the germline ends. DNA for the CDR3: TGTGCCAGCTCACTGCTCCACATTCAGTACTTC. This encodes CASSLLHIQYF.

This clonotype has at least ten counts. The J gene is TRBJ2-7, the V gene TRBV6-2 or TRBV6-3; D is undetermined. From germline, CDR1 is MNHEY and CDR2 SVGEGT. The CDR3 contains 15 residues. The V and J ends lost 2 bases and 1 base respectively, with 12 bases between them. CDR3 nucleotide sequence: TGTGCCAGCAGTTACCTTGGACCGATTTCCTACGAGCAGTACTTC. This codes for CASSYLGPISYEQYF.

The J gene is TRBJ2-2, the V gene TRBV7-2, with TRBD2 identical over 11 bases. The ends lost 6 bases at V and 3 bases at J; junction bases unmatched: 3. The CDR3 is made up of 15 amino acids. The germline V gene encodes CDR1 SGHTA and CDR2 FQGNSA. The CDR3 sequence is CASRLLAGDTGELFF. CDR3 coding DNA: TGTGCCAGCAGGTTACTAGCGGGGGACACCGGGGAGCTGTTTTTT.

This clonotype has only a few counts. At one end the junction does not follow the germline gene, possibly because of a read error. The rearrangement uses TRBV7-7 and TRBJ2-1, with TRBD1 as a possible D gene (5 bases). CDR1 and CDR2 (germline): SSHAT, FNYEAQ (reference sequence). The CDR3 has 14 amino acids. CDR3 sequence: CASSFYFGAYEQFF. The CDR3 DNA reads TGTGCTAGCAGCTTTTATTTTGGGGCCTATGAGCAGTTCTTC.

V and J are TRBV5-1 and TRBJ2-7, with a possible D match to TRBD2 (6 bases). V was shortened by 0 bases and J by 4 bases, with 14 bases between the two germline ends. The CDR3 is 15 residues long. Germline values: CDR1 SGHRS, CDR2 YFSETQ. This chain's CDR3 is CASSLVGSGTYEQYF. The CDR3 nucleotides are TGCGCCAGCAGCTTGGTTGGTAGCGGAACTTACGAGCAGTACTTC. Based on the CDR3 plus reference TRBV5-1 and TRBJ2-7, the full variable domain is KAGVTQTPRYLIKTRGQQVTLSCSPISGHRSVSWYQQTPGQGLQFLFEYFSETQRNKGNFPGRFSGRQFSNSRSEMNVSTLELGDSALYLCASSLVGSGTYEQYFGPGTRLTVT.

This clonotype turned up a few times. V gene TRBV4-1 combines with J gene TRBJ1-3, with D hard to call. Per germline, CDR1 MGHRA and CDR2 YSYEKL. This CDR3 comprises 15 residues. V was pared by 1 base and J by 0 bases, with 7 bases between. CDR3 region: CASSQVRSSGNTIYF. CDR3 nucleotides: TGCGCCAGCAGCCAAGTCCGGTCCTCTGGAAACACCATATATTTT.

This clonotype was seen ten or more times. This chain connects TRBV5-1 to TRBJ2-5, with D possibly being TRBD2 (5 bases). Trimming pared 0 bases from V and 2 bases from J, leaving 11 bases between. CDR1 and CDR2 from the germline V gene are SGHRS and YFSETQ. The CDR3 consists of 15 residues. The CDR3 region has the DNA TGCGCCAGCAGCTTGGCCGGGAACGGACAAGAGACCCAGTACTTC. This gives the protein CASSLAGNGQETQYF.

The genes are TRBV7-3 and TRBJ2-4; D is possibly TRBD2 (7 bases). CDR1 is SGHTA, CDR2 FQGTGA, per germline. V shed 3 bases and J shed 7 bases, with 13 bases lying between them. The CDR3 runs to 14 residues. The CDR3 DNA sequence: TGTGCCAGCAGCTTTGGGGGGGCACGGAACATTCAGTACTTC. As protein: CASSFGGARNIQYF.

This clonotype occurred a few times. The chain uses TRBV9 and TRBJ1-1, with TRBD1 matching over 8 bases. This CDR3 region has 16 residues. Germline trimming cut 1 base from V and 4 bases from J; bases unmatched to any gene: 9. Germline CDR1 is SGDLS and CDR2 is YYNGEE. The CDR3 bases are TGTGCCAGCAGCGTATCCCGGGGGACAGGAGTCACTGAAGCTTTCTTT. Translated, it gives CASSVSRGTGVTEAFF.

In its sample, this clonotype was seen a few times. V is TRBV12-3 or TRBV12-4 and J is TRBJ2-5; TRBD2 matches 10 bases. J was trimmed by 2 bases and V by 3 bases; bases with no gene match: 3. The CDR3 has 15 amino acids. Here the CDR3 reads CASSLERGGQETQYF. CDR3 DNA: TGTGCCAGCAGTTTGGAGCGGGGGGGTCAAGAGACCCAGTACTTC.

This clonotype was detected only a few times. This rearrangement joins TRBV4-2 to TRBJ1-2; no reliable D call. The CDR3 extends over 12 amino acids. Trimming stripped 0 bases from V and 8 bases from J, with 7 bases between. Germline values: CDR1 LGHNA, CDR2 YNFKEQ. For the CDR3, the DNA is TGTGCCAGCAGCCAAGATCTTCACGGCTACACCTTC. Its translation is CASSQDLHGYTF.

V usage is TRBV10-1 and J usage is TRBJ2-7; D might be TRBD1 (6 bases). The germline CDR1 and CDR2 sequences are WNHNN and SYGVQD (reference sequence). This CDR3 region has 15 residues. Trimming left V 3 bases short and J 2 bases short, with 14 bases between. CDR3 nucleotides: TGCGCCAGCAGTGAAGGACAGAACTTACCCTACGAGCAGTACGTC. Encoded protein: CASSEGQNLPYEQYV.

The V and J genes are TRBV27 and TRBJ1-1, with a weak D call TRBD1 (5 bases). Germline CDR1 and CDR2: MNHEY and SMNVEV (reference sequence). Between the trimmed V and J ends, which lost 5 bases and 8 bases, there was a span of 18 bases. This CDR3 region has 14 residues. This CDR3 reads CASSDQGGRTEAFF. Written as DNA, the CDR3 is TGTGCCAGCAGTGATCAGGGAGGACGAACCGAAGCTTTCTTT.

A few counts support this clonotype. The CDR3 sequence: CASSQGQTYTGELFF. CDR3 bases: TGTGCCAGCAGCCAGGGTCAGACCTACACCGGGGAGCTGTTTTTT. The J gene is TRBJ2-2, the V gene TRBV11-2; D may be TRBD1 (5 bases). Trimming removed 5 bases from V and 3 bases from J, with 13 bases in between. Germline CDR1 and CDR2: SGHAT and FQNNGV. CDR3 length: 15 amino acids.

In this sample, this clonotype turned up many times. The chain has TRBV4-1 and TRBJ2-1; possible D gene TRBD1, 6 bases. The CDR3 is 15 residues long. The V gene lost 0 bases and the J gene lost 3 bases, with 9 bases spanning the gap. Germline V gene sequence: CDR1 MGHRA, CDR2 YSYEKL. CDR3 in amino acids: CASSQEGTYYNEQFF. Written as DNA, the CDR3 is TGCGCCAGCAGCCAAGAAGGGACATACTACAATGAGCAGTTCTTC.

This rearrangement joins TRBV7-2 to TRBJ2-7; 7 bases align to TRBD2. The CDR3 loop spans 16 amino acids. The ends lost 4 bases at V and 0 bases at J; junction bases unmatched: 9. Looked up from germline, CDR1 is SGHTA and CDR2 is FQGNSA. The CDR3 spells CASSSINGGSSYEQYV. The CDR3 bases are TGTGCCAGCAGCTCTATCAACGGCGGGAGCTCCTACGAGCAGTACGTC.

The V call is TRBV28, the J call TRBJ1-5, with a tentative D call TRBD1 (5 bases). The germline gives CDR1 MDHEN, CDR2 SYDVKM. With 5 bases removed from V and 2 bases from J, the gap between germline ends came to 13 bases. The CDR3 consists of 15 residues. The CDR3 reads CASSPQGEGNQPQHF. The CDR3 nucleotides are TGTGCCAGCAGTCCCCAGGGTGAGGGCAATCAGCCCCAGCATTTT.

The chain carries TRBV4-1 and TRBJ2-5; no clear D. The CDR3 consists of 15 residues. CDR1 is MGHRA and CDR2 is YSYEKL in the germline V gene. V was shortened by 4 bases and J by 5 bases, with 17 bases between the two germline ends. CDR3 protein: CASSPRKSVGETQYF. The CDR3 DNA sequence: TGCGCCAGCAGCCCGAGAAAGAGCGTCGGGGAGACCCAGTACTTC.

This clonotype has at least ten counts. V is TRBV6-5 and J is TRBJ2-7, with TRBD1 matching 9 bases. The germline V gene encodes CDR1 MNHEY and CDR2 SVGAGI. The CDR3 contains 15 residues. Losses at the gene ends were 0 bases for V and 3 bases for J; bases not matched to a gene: 3. The CDR3 here is CASSYSGTGRYEQYF. CDR3 nucleotide sequence: TGTGCCAGCAGTTACTCCGGGACAGGGCGCTACGAGCAGTACTTC.

Many counts were recorded for this clonotype. The chain uses TRBV4-1 and TRBJ2-2; D gene unclear. The CDR3 is made up of 16 amino acids. V was cut by 2 bases and J by 5 bases, with 15 bases left in between. Germline loops: CDR1 MGHRA, CDR2 YSYEKL. CDR3 bases: TGCGCCAGCAGCCAACTCGGCGCAGACGCAACCGGGGAGCTGTTTTTT. Its translation: CASSQLGADATGELFF.

The sample holds many counts of this clonotype. This chain uses TRBV29-1 with TRBJ2-3; the D gene is possibly TRBD1 (6 bases). Germline CDR1 SQVTM, CDR2 ANQGSEA. Between the trimmed V and J ends, which lost 3 bases and 4 bases, there was a span of 14 bases. This CDR3 has 14 amino acids. CDR3 protein: CSVEGQGIADTQYF. The CDR3 bases are TGCAGCGTTGAGGGTCAGGGGATTGCAGATACGCAGTATTTT.

The rearrangement uses TRBV7-9 and TRBJ2-1, with D possibly matching TRBD2 (5 bases). Trimming pared 1 base from V and 3 bases from J, leaving 22 bases between. The CDR3 runs to 19 residues. The germline CDR1 and CDR2 sequences are SEHNR and FQNEAQ (reference sequence). The CDR3 sequence: CASSLVGRGGTDIYNEQFF. As DNA, the CDR3 is TGTGCCAGCAGCTTAGTAGGCCGGGGTGGTACCGATATCTACAATGAGCAGTTCTTC.

The sample holds a few counts of this clonotype. J is TRBJ2-7 and V is TRBV4-1, with TRBD2 matching over 7 bases. CDR1 MGHRA and CDR2 YSYEKL come from the germline V gene. The CDR3 loop spans 13 amino acids. V shed 3 bases and J 7 bases; nucleotides not matched to a gene: 6. The CDR3 sequence is CASSQDAGGEQYF. The CDR3 nucleotides are TGCGCCAGCAGCCAGGACGCCGGGGGGGAGCAGTACTTC.